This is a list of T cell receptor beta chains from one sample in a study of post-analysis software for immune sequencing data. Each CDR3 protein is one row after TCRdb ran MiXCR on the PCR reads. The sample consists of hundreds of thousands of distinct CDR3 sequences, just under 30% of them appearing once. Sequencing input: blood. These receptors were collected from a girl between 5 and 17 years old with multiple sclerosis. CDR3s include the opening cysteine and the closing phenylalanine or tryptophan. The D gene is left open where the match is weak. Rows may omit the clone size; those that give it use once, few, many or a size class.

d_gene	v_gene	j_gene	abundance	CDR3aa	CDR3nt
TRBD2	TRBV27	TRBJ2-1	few	CASSLSGVSGSGFF	TGTGCCAGCAGTTTATCGGGGGTTAGCGGGAGTGGGTTCTTC
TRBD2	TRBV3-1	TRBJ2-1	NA	CASSQETSGDNEQFF	TGTGCCAGCAGCCAAGAGACTAGCGGGGATAATGAGCAGTTCTTC
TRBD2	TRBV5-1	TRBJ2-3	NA	CASSERWASGIDTQYF	TGCGCCAGCAGCGAGAGGTGGGCTAGCGGGATAGATACGCAGTATTTT
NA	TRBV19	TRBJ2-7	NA	CASSMAGYEQYF	TGTGCCAGTAGTATGGCCGGCTACGAGCAGTACTTC
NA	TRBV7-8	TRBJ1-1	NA	CASSPRSDNTEAFF	TGTGCCAGCAGCCCACGTTCAGATAACACTGAAGCTTTCTTT
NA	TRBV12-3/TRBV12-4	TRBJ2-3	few	CTSHFHSGTDTQYF	TGTACCAGCCATTTCCATTCGGGGACAGATACGCAGTATTTT
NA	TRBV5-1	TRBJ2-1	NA	CASSLNNNEQFF	TGCGCCAGCAGCCTTAATAACAATGAGCAGTTCTTC
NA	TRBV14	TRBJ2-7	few	CASSQFPRRAEQYF	TGTGCCAGCAGCCAATTCCCAAGGCGCGCCGAGCAGTACTTC
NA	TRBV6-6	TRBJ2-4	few	CASSPRAENIQYF	TGTGCCAGCAGTCCCCGGGCGGAAAACATTCAGTACTTC
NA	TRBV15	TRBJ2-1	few	CATRGLGSSYNEQFF	TGTGCCACCAGAGGCCTCGGGAGCTCCTACAATGAGCAGTTCTTC
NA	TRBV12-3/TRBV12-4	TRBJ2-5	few	CASSPLRGGSETQYF	TGTGCCAGCAGCCCACTTCGCGGGGGCTCGGAGACCCAGTACTTC
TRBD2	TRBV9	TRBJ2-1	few	CASSASGSAWNEQFF	TGTGCCAGCAGCGCTAGCGGGAGCGCGTGGAATGAGCAGTTCTTC
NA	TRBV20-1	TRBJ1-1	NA	CSPDAGAANTEAFF	TGCAGTCCGGACGCCGGGGCAGCGAATACTGAAGCTTTCTTT
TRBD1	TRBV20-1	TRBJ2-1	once	CSARTGVRDEQFF	TGCAGTGCCCGGACAGGGGTTAGAGATGAGCAGTTCTTC
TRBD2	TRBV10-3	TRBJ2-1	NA	CAISAASGIPNEQFF	TGTGCCATCAGTGCGGCTAGCGGGATCCCAAATGAGCAGTTCTTC
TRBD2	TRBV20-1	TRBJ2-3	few	CSATLPSGGAVVADTQYF	TGCAGTGCTACCTTGCCTAGCGGGGGGGCCGTCGTCGCAGATACGCAGTATTTT
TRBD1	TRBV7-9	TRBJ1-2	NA	CASSRLTGTDGYTF	TGTGCCAGCAGCCGCTTGACAGGGACTGATGGCTACACCTTC
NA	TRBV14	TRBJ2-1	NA	CASSQELVRNEQFF	TGTGCCAGCAGCCAAGAGCTAGTCCGCAATGAGCAGTTCTTC
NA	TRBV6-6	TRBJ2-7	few	CASSLRSWDYEQYF	TGTGCCAGCAGTCTGAGATCTTGGGACTACGAGCAGTACTTC
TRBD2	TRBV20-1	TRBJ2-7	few	CSATGGPRVEQYF	TGCAGTGCTACGGGGGGTCCCAGGGTCGAGCAGTACTTC
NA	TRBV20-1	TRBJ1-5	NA	CSAVLGSNQPQHF	TGCAGTGCTGTCTTGGGTAGCAATCAGCCCCAGCATTTT
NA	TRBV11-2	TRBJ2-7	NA	CASSLELTYYEQYF	TGTGCCAGCAGCTTAGAACTTACCTACTACGAGCAGTACTTC
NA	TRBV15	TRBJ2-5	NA	CATSRQTGSVGETLYF	TGTGCCACCAGCAGGCAGACAGGCTCGGTGGGAGAGACCCTGTACTTC
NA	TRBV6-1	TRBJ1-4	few	CASSDAGREAELFF	TGTGCCAGCAGTGACGCAGGGCGGGAAGCGGAACTGTTTTTT
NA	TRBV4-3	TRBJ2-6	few	CASSPTPSGANVLTF	TGCGCCAGCAGCCCCACACCCTCTGGGGCCAACGTCCTGACTTTC
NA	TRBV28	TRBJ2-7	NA	CASSFASNEQYF	TGTGCCAGCAGTTTTGCCTCCAATGAGCAGTACTTC
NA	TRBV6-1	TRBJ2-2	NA	CASTPIWRGRADTRELFF	NA
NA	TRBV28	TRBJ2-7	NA	CASSLSPTGRYEQYF	TGTGCCAGCAGTTTATCCCCCACGGGACGGTACGAGCAGTACTTC
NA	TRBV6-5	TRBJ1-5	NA	CASSYSADTNQPQHF	TGTGCCAGCAGTTACTCAGCCGATACGAATCAGCCCCAGCATTTT